Presented here are 26 T cell receptor beta chains from one specimen sequenced in a study of blood T cells in healthy people across ages. For the second PCR, which ran for roughly 6 to 12 cycles, a sample-barcoded 5' primer and a J-beta primer mix were used. MiXCR, applied by TCRdb to the 5' RACE reads, yields one record per CDR3 protein. This sample has about 760,000 distinct CDR3 sequences, with more than 55% found just once. Sequenced input: blood. Receptor source: a man in his forties or fifties in good health.

The rearrangement joins TRBV4-3 to TRBJ2-4, with 8 nucleotides matching TRBD2. The DNA end favors TRBJ2-7, so the J call may be wrong. Germline CDR1 reads LGHNA; CDR2 reads YSLEER. This CDR3 contains 14 residues. CDR3 sequence: CASSQWTSSYEQYF. The DNA of the CDR3 is TGCGCCAGCAGCCAATGGACTAGCAGCTACGAGCAGTACTTC.

V gene TRBV18 combines with J gene TRBJ1-5; D gene ambiguous. CDR3 length: 13 residues. Germline lookup yields CDR1 KGHSH and CDR2 LQKENI. Between the trimmed V and J ends, which lost 1 base and 7 bases, there was a span of 8 bases. The CDR3 loop reads CASSPLAEQPQHF. The CDR3 DNA reads TGTGCCAGCTCACCACTGGCAGAACAGCCCCAGCATTTT. Full variable domain (remainder filled in from reference TRBV18 and TRBJ1-5): NAGVMQNPRHLVRRRGQEARLRCSPMKGHSHVYWYRQLPEEGLKFMVYLQKENIIDESGMPKERFSAEFPKEGPSILRIQQVVRGDSAAYFCASSPLAEQPQHFGDGTRLSIL.

This chain links TRBV29-1 with TRBJ1-2, with D hard to call. The V gene's germline CDR1 is SQVTM and CDR2 ANQGSEA. The CDR3 is 15 amino acids. V was shortened by 2 bases and J by 4 bases, with 17 bases between the two germline ends. The CDR3 DNA reads as TGCAGCGTTGAATTTTTTGACGGGGAGCGCTATGGCTACACCTTC. It yields the protein CSVEFFDGERYGYTF.

V gene TRBV7-3 combines with J gene TRBJ2-7, with D possibly being TRBD1 (6 bases). Trimming removed 7 bases at V and 0 bases at J, with 25 bases between. The CDR3 covers 18 residues. Germline CDR1 and CDR2: SGHTA and FQGTGA. In DNA form, the CDR3 reads TGTGCCAGCACCCCGTCGGCAGGCACAGGGTTGTTCTCCTACGAGCAGTACTTC. This encodes CASTPSAGTGLFSYEQYF.

This clonotype has just a few counts. J is TRBJ2-5 and V is TRBV6-5; 7 positions agree with TRBD1. This CDR3 has 17 residues. Germline CDR1 and CDR2: MNHEY and SVGAGI. V lost 0 bases and J lost 2; bases outside the gene matches: 9. The CDR3 reads CASSYSPPGTDQETQYF. The CDR3 DNA sequence: TGTGCCAGCAGTTACTCACCCCCCGGGACAGATCAAGAGACCCAGTACTTC.

The chain employs TRBV11-2 and TRBJ2-5, with unresolved D. The germline V gene encodes CDR1 SGHAT and CDR2 FQNNGV. Trimming took off 1 base at V and 1 base at J, with 13 bases between the two ends. The CDR3 has 16 amino acids. CDR3 in amino acids: CASSLGRLGTQETQYF. The CDR3 nucleotides read TGTGCCAGCAGCTTAGGCCGGCTCGGAACCCAAGAGACCCAGTACTTC.

V gene TRBV19 combines with J gene TRBJ2-1; tentatively, D is TRBD2 (5 bases). Per the germline V gene, CDR1 is LNHDA and CDR2 is SQIVND (reference sequence). The CDR3 loop spans 14 amino acids. Trimming removed 4 bases from V and 9 bases from J, with 16 bases in between. CDR3 protein: CASSTRAARREQFF. Here the CDR3 DNA reads TGTGCCAGTAGTACGCGGGCGGCCCGACGTGAGCAGTTCTTC.

CDR3 residues: CASSLGRGGQETQYF. In DNA, the CDR3 is TGTGCCAGCAGCTTAGGACGGGGGGGCCAAGAGACCCAGTACTTC. The chain combines TRBV7-3 with TRBJ2-5; 8 bases are shared with TRBD2. Germline CDR1 is SGHTA and CDR2 is FQGTGA. Trimming at V came to 2 bases and at J to 1 base, leaving 3 bases not matched to a gene. CDR3 length: 15 residues.

J is TRBJ2-1 and V is TRBV12-3 or TRBV12-4, with 7 bases matching TRBD2. This CDR3 region has 15 residues. With V trimmed by 5 bases and J by 7 bases, 11 bases remained unmatched. CDR3 sequence reads: CASSPAGEGVNEQFF. DNA for the CDR3: TGTGCCAGCAGTCCTGCGGGGGAGGGTGTGAATGAGCAGTTCTTC.

This clonotype was observed a few times. The gene calls are TRBV12-3 or TRBV12-4 and TRBJ2-7; 9 positions match TRBD2. After removal of 3 bases from V and 4 bases from J, the junction contained 4 bases not matched to a gene. The CDR3 consists of 14 residues. CDR3 DNA: TGTGCCAGCAGTTTTTTAGCGGGGGCGTACGAGCAGTACTTC. Translated, it gives CASSFLAGAYEQYF.

As for this clonotype: At one of its ends the junction is not consistent with the germline gene, which may arise from a read error. The rearrangement joins TRBV4-3 to TRBJ2-3, with a weak D call TRBD1 (5 bases). CDR1 is LGHNA, CDR2 YSLEER, per germline. The CDR3 extends over 14 amino acids. Here the CDR3 reads CVSSQETDTDTQYF. DNA of the CDR3: TGCGTCAGCAGCCAAGAGACAGACACAGATACGCAGTATTTT.

This clonotype occurred once. A read error may explain this, as a much larger clone is one base away. The rearrangement links TRBV7-2 to TRBJ2-3, with D tentatively TRBD1 (6 bases). Germline V CDR1 and CDR2: SGHTA, FQGNSA. The CDR3 runs to 14 residues. CDR3 sequence: CASSPGQSIDTQYF. The CDR3 bases are TGTGCCAGCAGCCCCGGACAGAGCATAGATACGCAGTATTTT.

The rearrangement joins TRBV29-1 to TRBJ1-1, with 9 bases lining up with TRBD1. The CDR3 has 14 residues. Per germline, CDR1 SQVTM and CDR2 ANQGSEA. V was clipped by 4 bases and J by 5 bases; unmatched bases: 8. CDR3 coding DNA: TGCAGCGTTGCAGAAGGGACAGGGAGAACTGAAGCTTTCTTT. Translating it yields CSVAEGTGRTEAFF.

The chain has TRBV27 and TRBJ2-3; 7 bases fit TRBD2. Trimming at V came to 2 bases and at J to 3 bases, leaving 11 bases not matched to a gene. The CDR3 contains 17 residues. CDR1 is MNHEY, CDR2 SMNVEV, per germline (reference sequence). CDR3 coding DNA: TGTGCCAGCAGTTTAAAATTGGCGGGAGACGGGACAGATACGCAGTATTTT. As protein: CASSLKLAGDGTDTQYF.

This clonotype was observed a few times. The genes are TRBV20-1 and TRBJ2-3; D is unclear. V was pared by 0 bases and J by 5 bases, with 9 bases between. The length of the CDR3 is 13 residues. Germline assignment: CDR1 DFQATT and CDR2 SNEGSKA (reference sequence). The CDR3 bases are TGCAGTGCTAGAGATCCCGGCAGAGATACGCAGTATTTT. This translates into CSARDPGRDTQYF.

This clonotype was seen only once. The J gene is TRBJ2-1, the V gene TRBV20-1, with 8 bases identical to TRBD1. V dropped 0 bases and J dropped 5; count of bases not matched to a gene: 9. CDR3 length: 16 amino acids. Germline V CDR1 and CDR2: DFQATT, SNEGSKA (reference sequence). CDR3 region: CSARDVRGRVDNEQFF. The CDR3 nucleotides are TGCAGTGCTAGAGATGTCAGGGGGCGGGTAGACAATGAGCAGTTCTTC.

The CDR3 region is CASSPQFVGLWGYTF. DNA of the CDR3: TGTGCCAGCAGCCCTCAGTTTGTCGGATTATGGGGCTACACCTTC. The chain carries TRBV7-2 and TRBJ1-2; D gene uncertain. The V end was cut by 5 bases, the J end by 8 bases, with 21 bases between. CDR1 SGHTA and CDR2 FQGNSA come from the germline V gene. This CDR3 is 15 amino acids long.

On this clonotype: This may be a read error: a much more frequent sequence differs by one nucleotide. The chain links TRBV27 to TRBJ2-7, with 7 nucleotides matching TRBD1. CDR1 MNHEY and CDR2 SMNVEV come from the germline V gene (reference sequence). J was trimmed by 0 bases and V by 5 bases; bases with no gene match: 4. The CDR3 is 14 amino acids. The CDR3 region has the DNA TGTGCCAGCAGTCCCACAGGGGCCTCCTACGAGCAGTACTTC. Its protein product is CASSPTGASYEQYF.

This clonotype showed up just a few times. The gene calls are TRBV6-6 and TRBJ2-1; possible D gene TRBD2, 6 bases. The CDR3 loop spans 16 amino acids. The V end was cut by 7 bases, the J end by 0 bases, with 16 bases between. CDR1 and CDR2 (germline): MNHNY, SVGAGI (reference sequence). CDR3 protein: CASNDIPGVSYNEQFF. The CDR3 nucleotides read TGTGCCAGCAACGACATCCCGGGAGTCTCCTACAATGAGCAGTTCTTC.

This clonotype showed up just once. This chain uses TRBV7-3 with TRBJ2-1; D call uncertain. The ends were cut back, 5 bases at V and 4 bases at J, with 12 bases in the middle. Germline assignment: CDR1 SGHTA and CDR2 FQGTGA. The CDR3 has 14 amino acids. The CDR3 here is CASSPDLVYNEQFF. As DNA, the CDR3 is TGTGCCAGCAGCCCCGACTTGGTTTACAATGAGCAGTTCTTC.

The chain couples TRBV5-1 to TRBJ2-1; TRBD2 aligns across 11 bases. The J call may be mistaken, given a closer DNA end match to TRBJ2-7. The CDR3 is made up of 17 amino acids. Germline V gives CDR1 SGHRS, CDR2 YFSETQ. The CDR3 DNA is TGCGCCAGCAGCTTGGGGGGGACTAGCGGCACCTACAATGAGCAGTACTTC. It is translated as CASSLGGTSGTYNEQYF.

This clonotype was observed many times. This chain connects TRBV7-3 to TRBJ2-1; perhaps TRBD2 as D (5 bases). The CDR3 runs to 15 residues. CDR1 is SGHTA and CDR2 is FQGTGA in the germline V gene. Trimming shortened V by 1 base and J by 5 bases, and 12 bases separated the two germline ends. CDR3 DNA: TGTGCCAGCAGCTTAAAGTTGACTACCCACAATGAGCAGTTCTTC. Translating it yields CASSLKLTTHNEQFF.

CDR3 nucleotides: TGTGCCAGCAGCTTTCTTGGACTAGCGACCTACAATGAGCAGTTCTTC. Its translation is CASSFLGLATYNEQFF. The chain carries TRBV7-3 and TRBJ2-1, with 9 bases identical to TRBD2. CDR3 length equals 16 residues. V shed 3 bases, J shed 2 bases, and the junction held 5 bases outside the gene matches. The germline V gene encodes CDR1 SGHTA and CDR2 FQGTGA.

The chain uses TRBV11-1 and TRBJ2-1, with 11 bases lining up with TRBD2. This CDR3 region has 17 residues. CDR1 is SGHAT and CDR2 is FQDESV in the germline V gene (reference sequence). The ends lost 5 bases at V and 7 bases at J; junction bases unmatched: 13. The CDR3, as DNA: TGTGCCAGCAGCCTAGGCACTAGCGGGAGAGGTTCGAATGAGCAGTTCTTC. It encodes CASSLGTSGRGSNEQFF.

The V and J genes are TRBV12-3 or TRBV12-4 and TRBJ2-2; 8 nucleotides align to TRBD2. The length of the CDR3 is 17 residues. Trimming took 6 bases from V and 6 from J; bases not matched to a gene: 15. The CDR3 sequence: CASSSPPGLGVSGELFF. DNA of the CDR3: TGTGCCAGCAGCTCTCCGCCGGGACTAGGGGTGTCCGGGGAGCTGTTTTTT.

This CDR3 reads CASSLYGYRAEETQYF. DNA for the CDR3: TGTGCCAGCAGCTTATATGGGTACAGGGCCGAAGAGACCCAGTACTTC. The chain employs TRBV7-8 and TRBJ2-5; a weak D match, TRBD1 (6 bases). The germline V gene encodes CDR1 SGHVS and CDR2 FQNEAQ. V shed 2 bases and J shed 3 bases, with 16 bases lying between them. This CDR3 region has 16 residues.